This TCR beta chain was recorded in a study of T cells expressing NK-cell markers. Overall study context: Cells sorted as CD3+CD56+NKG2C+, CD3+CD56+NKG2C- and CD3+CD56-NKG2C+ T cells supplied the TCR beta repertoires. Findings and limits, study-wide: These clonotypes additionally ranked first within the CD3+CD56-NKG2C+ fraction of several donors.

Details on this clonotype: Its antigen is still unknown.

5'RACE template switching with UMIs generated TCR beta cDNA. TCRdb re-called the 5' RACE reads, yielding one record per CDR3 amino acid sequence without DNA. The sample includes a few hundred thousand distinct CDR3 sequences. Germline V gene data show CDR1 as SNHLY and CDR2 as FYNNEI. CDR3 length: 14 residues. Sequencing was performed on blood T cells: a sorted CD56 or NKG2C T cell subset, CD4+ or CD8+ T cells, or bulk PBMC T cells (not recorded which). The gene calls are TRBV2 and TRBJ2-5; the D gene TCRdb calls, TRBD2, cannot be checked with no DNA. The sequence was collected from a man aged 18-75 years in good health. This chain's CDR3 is CASRLAMARETQYF.